This T cell receptor beta chain stems from a study of blood T cell repertoires in COVID-19. Whole-study context: Sites in the United States, Italy and Spain provided acute and convalescent COVID-19 samples. From T cells, B-cell-depleted T cells, or PBMCs came the material, which was cDNA or gDNA.

The V end lost 0 bases, the J end lost 5 bases, and 13 bases lay between the germline ends. There are 15 residues in the CDR3. CDR1 is LGHNA and CDR2 is YSLEER in the germline V gene. Original methodology: Cell counts per sample came from amplifying reference gene primers. Clones were read by immunoSEQ multiplex PCR, and TCRdb kept only the in-frame ones, dropping some. V, J and clone size are those of that table, while D and trimming were read from the DNA. The sample holds hundreds of thousands of clones; 65% to 85% are singletons and the top ten take around 26%. The clonotype originates from a man aged 35 to 55 with acute or convalescent COVID-19. Material: peripheral blood. This rearrangement joins TRBV4-3 to TRBJ2-5; D is uncertain. CDR3: CASSQEGSSQETQYF. CDR3 bases: TGCGCCAGCAGCCAAGAGGGCTCCTCCCAGGAGACCCAGTACTTC.